The rows below give T cell receptor beta chains drawn from one sample of a study of cytomegalovirus exposure and HLA in healthy donors. The table came from immunoSEQ multiplex PCR; TCRdb's copy has only in-frame clones and leaves some out. The sample shows over 150,000 clones, about 80% of them seen only once. Sequences were obtained from PBMCs. The receptors shown here come from a woman aged 25 to 39 in good health and CMV-seronegative. The CDR3 runs from the conserved cysteine through the conserved F or W. The D gene is left open where the match is weak. Size is omitted from some rows. Given values are once, few, many or a class for expanded clones.

d_gene,v_gene,abundance,j_gene,CDR3nt,CDR3aa
-,TRBV6-1,few,TRBJ2-7,TGTGCCAGCAGGGGAGCGGAAACCTCCTACGAGCAGTACTTC,CASRGAETSYEQYF
-,TRBV6-1,few,TRBJ2-7,TGTGCCAGCAGTGAAAGAGTTCGAGGGTTTGAAGTCGAGCAGTACTTC,CASSERVRGFEVEQYF
-,TRBV5-1,-,TRBJ2-1,TGCGCCAGCAGCGCTGGAGGGGATTACAATGAGCAGTTCTTC,CASSAGGDYNEQFF
TRBD1,TRBV7-2,once,TRBJ2-1,TGTGCCAGCAGTCGAGGACAGGGCAACAATGAGCAGTTCTTC,CASSRGQGNNEQFF
-,TRBV4-3,-,TRBJ1-2,TGCGCCAGCAGCCAAGACGAACAGGGAGGGTATGGCTACACCTTC,CASSQDEQGGYGYTF
-,TRBV11-1,-,TRBJ2-7,TGTGCCAGCAGCTTATCCCAAGTAAAAGCCTACGAGCAGTACTTC,CASSLSQVKAYEQYF
-,TRBV6-1,-,TRBJ1-4,TGTGCCAGCAGGGACAGACTTAATGAAAAACTGTTTTTT,CASRDRLNEKLFF
-,TRBV16,once,TRBJ2-3,TGTGCCAGCAGCCAAACAAGGACAGGCACAGATACGCAGTATTTT,CASSQTRTGTDTQYF
-,TRBV4-1,-,TRBJ2-3,TGCGCCAGCAGCCGCGAGTTGCGGGGCACTAGCACAGATACGCAGTATTTT,CASSRELRGTSTDTQYF
-,TRBV21-1,-,TRBJ2-5,TGTGCCAGCAGCCACCGGGACAGGGGTTCTGGGACCCAGTACTTC,CASSHRDRGSGTQYF
-,TRBV27,few,TRBJ2-2,TGTGCCGTGAAAAAGTACCATATGGGGGACGGGGGCACCGGGGAGCTGTTTTTT,CAVKKYHMGDGGTGELFF
TRBD1,TRBV13,once,TRBJ2-5,TGTGCCAGCAGCACCCCGGGACAGGGGGTTCAAGAGACCCAGTACTTC,CASSTPGQGVQETQYF
TRBD1,TRBV6-6,few,TRBJ2-7,TGTGCCAGCAGCGAACAAACAGGGGGATGGTACGAGCAGTACTTC,CASSEQTGGWYEQYF
-,TRBV2,-,TRBJ2-2,TGTGCCAGCAGTGTGACACCCACGAACACCGGGGAGCTGTTTTTT,CASSVTPTNTGELFF
-,TRBV15,-,TRBJ2-5,TGTGCCACCAGCTTGACTATTTCCCAGGGGGAGACCCAGTACTTC,CATSLTISQGETQYF
TRBD1,TRBV18,few,TRBJ2-5,TGTGCCAGCTCAGGAGGGGGACAGGGTTCTTCCGAGACCCAGTACTTC,CASSGGGQGSSETQYF
TRBD1,TRBV5-5,-,TRBJ1-1,TGTGCCAGCAGCTTGGGGCAGGGGGCGCGAATTACTGAAGCTTTCTTT,CASSLGQGARITEAFF
-,TRBV6-1,-,TRBJ1-2,TGTGCCAGCAGTGGAAGAACTACAGGGACCCCTTCTCCCTATGGCTACACCTTC,CASSGRTTGTPSPYGYTF
-,TRBV4-1,-,TRBJ1-1,TGCGCCAGCAGCCGATCCGGACAGCCTAATAACCCGAACACTGAAGCTTTCTTT,CASSRSGQPNNPNTEAFF
TRBD2,TRBV7-9,-,TRBJ2-5,TGTGCCAGCAGCTTAAGGTCCTCCGGGGGAGGGGAGACCCAGTACTTC,CASSLRSSGGGETQYF
-,TRBV7-6,-,TRBJ2-1,TGTGCCAGCAGCTTAGAGGTATTAGCAGCCTACAATGAGCAGTTCTTC,CASSLEVLAAYNEQFF
-,TRBV9,-,TRBJ2-2,TGTGCCAGCAGCACCGGGACAACGAACACCGGGGAGCTGTTTTTT,CASSTGTTNTGELFF
-,TRBV7-9,once,TRBJ2-3,TGTGCCAGCAGCTTTCACTCCACAGATACGCAGTATTTT,CASSFHSTDTQYF
TRBD2,TRBV6-4,-,TRBJ2-1,TGTGCCAGCAGTGACCAGGGACTAGCGGGAGGAAATGAGCAGTTCTTC,CASSDQGLAGGNEQFF
TRBD2,TRBV6-6,-,TRBJ2-1,TGTGCCAGCAGTCCGGGGGGAACCTACAATGAGCAGTTCTTC,CASSPGGTYNEQFF
-,TRBV5-5,-,TRBJ1-5,TGTGCCAGCAGCTTGGGGCCAGATCTTAGCAATCAGCCCCAGCATTTT,CASSLGPDLSNQPQHF
TRBD1,TRBV9,-,TRBJ1-3,TGTGCCAGCAGCCGGGACAGCCCGAGAAACACCATATATTTT,CASSRDSPRNTIYF
-,TRBV11-2,-,TRBJ1-2,TGTGCCAGCAGCTTAGCTAGCTATGGCTACACCTTC,CASSLASYGYTF
TRBD2,TRBV19,-,TRBJ2-1,TGTGCCAGTAGTTTTGGGGAGGAACTAGCGGACAATGAGCAGTTCTTC,CASSFGEELADNEQFF
TRBD1,TRBV27,-,TRBJ1-2,TGTGCCAGCAGTTTATCGGGACAGGGTTTCTATGGCTACACCTTC,CASSLSGQGFYGYTF
-,TRBV10-1,few,TRBJ2-7,TGCGCCAGCAGTGAGTCTAGGGGCGCCTACGAGCAGTACTTC,CASSESRGAYEQYF
-,TRBV5-1,once,TRBJ2-5,TGCGCCAGCAGCTTGGAGCAGGCAAAAAGGCAAGAGACCCAGTACTTC,CASSLEQAKRQETQYF
TRBD1,TRBV27,-,TRBJ1-2,TGTGCCAGCAGTTTATTGGGGACAGCACCTAACTATGGCTACACCTTC,CASSLLGTAPNYGYTF
-,TRBV7-2,once,TRBJ2-3,TGTGCCAGCAGCTTATTTCAGGGAGATACGCAGTATTTT,CASSLFQGDTQYF
-,TRBV21-1,few,TRBJ1-2,TGTGCCAGCAGCAAATGGTACGGAGGGTCTAACTATGGCTACACCTTC,CASSKWYGGSNYGYTF
TRBD2,TRBV28,few,TRBJ2-7,TGTGCCAGCAGTCTAGGGACTAGCGGTGAGCAGTACTTC,CASSLGTSGEQYF
TRBD1,TRBV12-5,-,TRBJ2-1,TGTGCTAGTGGTTTGGTACGAGGGACAGGGGACGATGAGCAGTTCTTC,CASGLVRGTGDDEQFF
TRBD1,TRBV28,few,TRBJ2-7,TGTGCCAGCAGTTTACTACAGGGGGAACACGAGCAGTACTTC,CASSLLQGEHEQYF
-,TRBV19,-,TRBJ2-1,TGTGCCAGTAGTATAGCAAGCGAGCAGTTCTTC,CASSIASEQFF
TRBD1,TRBV6-5,few,TRBJ1-4,TGTGCCACCAGCGAACAGGGGCTTAATGAAAAACTGTTTTTT,CATSEQGLNEKLFF
-,TRBV28,-,TRBJ1-5,TGTGCCAGCAGTTCCGGACAACATAGCAATCAGCCCCAGCATTTT,CASSSGQHSNQPQHF
TRBD2,TRBV18,-,TRBJ2-3,TGTGCCAGCTCACCGCCTAGCGGGGGCTCCCCAGATACGCAGTATTTT,CASSPPSGGSPDTQYF
-,TRBV5-4,-,TRBJ1-1,TGTGCCACTGCGGGGCGATCCTACACTGAAGCTTTCTTT,CATAGRSYTEAFF
-,TRBV14,once,TRBJ1-5,TGTGCCAGCAGCCAAAACTTTGATCAGCCCCAGCATTTT,CASSQNFDQPQHF
-,TRBV11-2,-,TRBJ1-1,TGTGCCAGCAGCTTAGGTTGGCAGGGTGGGTTAGGCAAAGCTTTCTTT,CASSLGWQGGLGKAFF
-,TRBV11-1,-,TRBJ2-7,TGTGCCAGCAGCTTTCTAGGGGGAAACTACGAGCAGTACTTC,CASSFLGGNYEQYF
-,TRBV9,-,TRBJ2-7,TGTGCCAGCAGCGGCCGGGACAACGCCTACGAGCAGTACTTC,CASSGRDNAYEQYF
TRBD1,TRBV7-8,once,TRBJ1-5,TGTGCCAGCTTACCCGGGACAGGCAATCAGCCCCAGCATTTT,CASLPGTGNQPQHF
TRBD1,TRBV27,few,TRBJ1-2,TGTGCCAGCAGTCTGCTATCACAGGGGGCGCGAGGTGGCTACACCTTC,CASSLLSQGARGGYTF
-,TRBV27,-,TRBJ1-3,TGTGCCAGCAGTGGGCAGGGGTCTGGAAACACCATATATTTT,CASSGQGSGNTIYF
-,TRBV5-1,-,TRBJ2-7,TGCGCCAGCAGCTTGGCTCCCCTGCTAATGTTCGAGCAGTACTTC,CASSLAPLLMFEQYF
TRBD2,TRBV10-3,-,TRBJ2-5,TGTGCCATCAGCGGTGAGCGGGAGCGGTACGAGACCCAGTACTTC,CAISGERERYETQYF
TRBD1,TRBV28,-,TRBJ2-5,TGTGCCAGCAGTTCGCCACAGGGGGCCCAAGAGACCCAGTACTTC,CASSSPQGAQETQYF
-,TRBV6-5,-,TRBJ2-6,TGTGCCAGCAGTCCCCGCTCTGGGGCCAACGGCCTGACTTTC,CASSPRSGANGLTF
-,TRBV27,once,TRBJ1-2,TGTGCCAGCGGTACCCCGGTCTGGGGAGACTACACCTTC,CASGTPVWGDYTF
-,TRBV10-3,-,TRBJ2-7,TGTGCCATCAGTGAGTCTAGATACGAGCAGTACTTC,CAISESRYEQYF
TRBD1,TRBV11-2,-,TRBJ2-1,TGTGCCAGCAGCCAGACGGGCGGCAGGGGGCATGAGCAGTTCTTC,CASSQTGGRGHEQFF
TRBD1,TRBV7-2,-,TRBJ1-5,TGTGCCAGCAGCTTAGCGGAGGGGGCGGGTGGCAATCAGCCCCAGCATTTT,CASSLAEGAGGNQPQHF
TRBD1,TRBV5-6,-,TRBJ2-2,TGTGCCAGCAGCTTCCGACAGGGGGCTAACACCGGGGAGCTGTTTTTT,CASSFRQGANTGELFF
-,TRBV27,-,TRBJ2-3,TGTGCCAGCAGTTTATTCCCGACAGATACGCAGTATTTT,CASSLFPTDTQYF